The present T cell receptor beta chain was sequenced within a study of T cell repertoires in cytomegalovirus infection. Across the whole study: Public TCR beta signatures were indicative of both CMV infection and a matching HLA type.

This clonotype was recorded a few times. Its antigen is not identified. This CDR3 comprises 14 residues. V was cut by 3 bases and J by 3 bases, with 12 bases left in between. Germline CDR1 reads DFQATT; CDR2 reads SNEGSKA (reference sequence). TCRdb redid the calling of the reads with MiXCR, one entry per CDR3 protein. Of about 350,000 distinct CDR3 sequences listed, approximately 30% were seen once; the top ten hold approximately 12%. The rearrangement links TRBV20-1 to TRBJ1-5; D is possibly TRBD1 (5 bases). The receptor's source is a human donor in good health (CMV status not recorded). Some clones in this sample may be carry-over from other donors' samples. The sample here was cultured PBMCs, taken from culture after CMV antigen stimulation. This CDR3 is CSASRGEFNQPQHF. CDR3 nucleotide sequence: TGCAGTGCTAGCAGAGGGGAGTTCAATCAGCCCCAGCATTTT.